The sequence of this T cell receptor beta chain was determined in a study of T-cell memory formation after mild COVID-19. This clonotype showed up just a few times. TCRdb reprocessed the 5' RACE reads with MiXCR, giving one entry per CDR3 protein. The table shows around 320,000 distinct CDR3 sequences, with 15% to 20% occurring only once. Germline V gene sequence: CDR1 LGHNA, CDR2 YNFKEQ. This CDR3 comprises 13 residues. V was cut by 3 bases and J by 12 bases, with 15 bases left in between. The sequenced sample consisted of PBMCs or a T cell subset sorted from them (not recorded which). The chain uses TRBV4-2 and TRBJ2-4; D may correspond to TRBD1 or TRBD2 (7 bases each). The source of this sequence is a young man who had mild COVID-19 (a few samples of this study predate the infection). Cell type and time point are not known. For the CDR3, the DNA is TGTGCCAGCAGCCAGGCGCAGGGGGGGGCTCAGTACTTC. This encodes CASSQAQGGAQYF.